This record looks at one T cell receptor (beta chain) sequence and its context. Its target is unknown. This record belongs to a study of shared clonotypes between healthy human individuals. Study-level points and caveats: Memory subsets generally showed smaller estimated richness than naive subsets did. Rarefaction demonstrated incomplete sorted-subset sequencing despite large depth. Among donors, sharing of clonotypes was expected to be affected by sequencing depth.

Deep-level settings were used for running the assay. Clones were read by immunoSEQ multiplex PCR, and TCRdb kept only the in-frame ones, dropping some. Here the sample spans some 1,600,000 clones, 95% to 99% being singletons. V shed 2 bases and J shed 7 bases, with 11 bases lying between them. Germline V CDR1 and CDR2: ENHRY, SYGVKD. The CDR3 contains 14 residues. The TCR sequence derives from a man younger than 45 in good health. The chain joins TRBV10-3 to TRBJ1-4; D is possibly TRBD1 (6 bases). Sequencing was carried out using naive CD4+ T cells sorted from blood. Subset indicated: CD45RA+ positively selected. DNA for the CDR3: TGTGCCATCAGTGAGATACAGGGAAGTGAAAAACTGTTTTTT. This translates into CAISEIQGSEKLFF.